This T cell receptor (beta chain) was sequenced in a study of human T cells and chemical hapten exposure. From germline, CDR1 is SGHDT and CDR2 YYEEEE. Trimming cost V 4 bases and J 7 bases; bases outside gene matches: 7. The CDR3 is made up of 14 amino acids. Time point: pre-sensitization, week 0. Treatment of the sample: therapeutic diphenylcyclopropenone sensitization with weekly scalp DPC. TCRdb ran MiXCR on the RACE reads and lists one entry per CDR3 protein. This sample yields 380,000 or so distinct CDR3 sequences, of which 5.5% are seen a single time; about 8.2% belongs to the top ten. This clonotype was found a few times.

This TCR came from a woman under 30 with alopecia areata. Some clones in this sample may be carry-over from other donors' samples. The chain recombines TRBV5-6 with TRBJ1-5, with 8 bases aligning to TRBD1. Source: whole blood, taken in connection with sensitization to the hapten diphenylcyclopropenone (DPC). The CDR3 region is CASSTGTGYQPQHF. CDR3 DNA sequence: TGTGCCAGCAGCACTGGGACAGGATACCAGCCCCAGCATTTT.